Here is one TCR beta chain with its context. No antigen is known for it. The CDR3 end is not reached by the read, which stops 3 residues before it; the germline J gene fills it in. The CDR3 loop spans 16 amino acids. The germline V gene has CDR1 SGHDN and CDR2 FVKESK. The J segment lost 0 bases and the V segment lost 3 bases, leaving 8 bases of the junction unmatched. This entry belongs to a study of Tregs in tolerant kidney transplant recipients. Study-level findings and limits: Validation in larger populations is needed because few patients were studied. Tregs expanded with activated donor B cells seemed most donor-specific. Biological reproducibility was not directly addressed in this study. Changing PCR primers prevented nucleotide comparison between some patients' samples.

Clones were read by immunoSEQ multiplex PCR, and TCRdb kept only the in-frame ones, dropping some. The sample totals 30,000 or so clones; its top ten clones hold approximately 15%. Material: CD8+ T cells from blood, obtained before the transplant. The receptor's source is a human donor who received a combined kidney and bone marrow transplant. The V call is TRBV14, the J call TRBJ2-7, with TRBD2 matching 7 bases. Incomplete CDR3 DNA: TGTGCCAGCAGCCATACTAGCGCTAAGAGCTCCTACGAG. It translates to CASSHTSAKSSYE. The full CDR3 protein reads CASSHTSAKSSYEQYF.